The clone carrying this TCR beta chain has only a few counts. This entry is derived from a study of identical twins. V was cut by 4 bases and J by 2 bases, with 16 bases left in between. Germline values: CDR1 SGHRS, CDR2 YFSETQ. The CDR3 runs 16 residues. MiXCR, applied by TCRdb to the 5' RACE reads, yields one record per CDR3 protein. The data contain 500,000 to 600,000 distinct CDR3 sequences, roughly 21% of them seen just once; the ten biggest clones take up around 0.9%. The sample also formed part of further work on T cells expressing NK-cell markers. Per that study: CD8+ T cells in 5 or 6 donors included dominant NKG2C+ clonotypes at about 1.0-7.5%.

The chain has TRBV5-1 and TRBJ1-5; tentative D call: TRBD1 (5 bases). Sequencing was done on a sample of CD4+ T cells sorted from blood. This clonotype was obtained from a woman between 18 and 29 years old in good health. This chain's CDR3 is CASSRAQGWRNQPQHF. In DNA, the CDR3 is TGCGCCAGCAGCCGCGCGCAGGGATGGCGCAATCAGCCCCAGCATTTT.